This entry features one T cell receptor (beta chain) sequence. Each donor had around 9.8 milliliters of peripheral blood drawn. Whenever a sample was processed, at least 6 million PBMCs were isolated. The authors ran a second PCR of roughly 7 to 11 cycles using a sample-barcoded 5' primer and a J-beta primer mix. Tags on each cDNA molecule came from a template-switch adaptor with 12 random nucleotides. The yield of each sample was at least 2.5 million CDR3-containing paired-end reads. MiXCR was run by TCRdb on the 5' RACE reads, yielding one entry per CDR3 protein. Of 730,000 or so distinct CDR3 sequences in the sample, 35% to 45% were seen once. Germline V gene data show CDR1 as SGDLS and CDR2 as YYNGEE. The V end lost 0 bases, the J end lost 2 bases, and 11 bases lay between the germline ends. The CDR3 runs 16 residues. This record comes from a study of blood T cells in healthy people across ages.

The source of this sequence is a woman aged 55-70 years in good health. This sequence joins TRBV9 and TRBJ1-4; no firm D call. The sequenced sample consisted of blood. The CDR3 is CASSVGAGGTNEKLFF. CDR3 coding DNA: TGTGCCAGCAGCGTAGGGGCGGGTGGGACTAATGAAAAACTGTTTTTT.